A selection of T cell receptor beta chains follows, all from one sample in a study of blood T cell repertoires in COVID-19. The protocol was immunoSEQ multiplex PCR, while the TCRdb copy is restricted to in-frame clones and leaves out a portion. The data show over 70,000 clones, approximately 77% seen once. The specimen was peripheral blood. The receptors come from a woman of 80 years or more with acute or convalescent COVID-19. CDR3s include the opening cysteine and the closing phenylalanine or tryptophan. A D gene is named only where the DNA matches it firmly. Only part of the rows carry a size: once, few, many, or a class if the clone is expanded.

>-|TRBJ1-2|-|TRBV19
TGTGCCAGTAGTACTCACAGGGATGGCTACACCTTC
CASSTHRDGYTF
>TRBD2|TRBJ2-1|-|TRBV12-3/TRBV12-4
TGTGCCAGCAGTCCCGGGGGGGGGCTAGAGCAGTTCTTC
CASSPGGGLEQFF
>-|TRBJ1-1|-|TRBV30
TGTGCCTGGAGTGTAATCTCGAGGAGTGAAGCTTTCTTT
CAWSVISRSEAFF
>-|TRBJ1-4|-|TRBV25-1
TGTGCCAGCAGTGAATATTTGGGCTCAACTAATGAAAAACTGTTTTTT
CASSEYLGSTNEKLFF
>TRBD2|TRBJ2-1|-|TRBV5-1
TGCGCCAGCAGCAACCCTAGCGGGGGCAATGAGCAGTTCTTC
CASSNPSGGNEQFF
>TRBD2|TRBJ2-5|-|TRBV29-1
TGCAGCGTTGATCGACTAGCACAAGAGACCCAGTACTTC
CSVDRLAQETQYF
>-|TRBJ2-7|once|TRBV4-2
TGTGCCAGCAGCAGGGGCGACTCCTACGAGCAGTACTTC
CASSRGDSYEQYF
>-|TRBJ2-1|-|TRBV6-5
TGTGCCAGCAGGGGGAGTCAGGGGGGAAATGAGCAGTTCTTC
CASRGSQGGNEQFF
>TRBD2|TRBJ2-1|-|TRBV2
TGTGCCAGCAGACTAGCGGGGGGGCCGGGTGAGCAGTTCTTC
CASRLAGGPGEQFF
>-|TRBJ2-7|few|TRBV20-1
TGCAGTGCTAGATCTGGGCACGAGCAGTACTTC
CSARSGHEQYF
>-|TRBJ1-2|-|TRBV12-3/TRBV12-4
TGTGCCAGCAGTTTTGGGGCGACCTATGGCTACACCTTC
CASSFGATYGYTF
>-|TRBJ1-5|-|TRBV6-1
TGTGCCAGCAGTGAAAGCTTTGGGGCTTGGCAGCCCCAGCATTTT
CASSESFGAWQPQHF
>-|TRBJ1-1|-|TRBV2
TGTGCCAGCAGCCAACAGGGGAACACTGAAGCTTTCTTT
CASSQQGNTEAFF
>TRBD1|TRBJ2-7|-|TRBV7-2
TGTGCCAGCAGCATAGGACAGGGTGCCTACGAGCAGTACTTC
CASSIGQGAYEQYF
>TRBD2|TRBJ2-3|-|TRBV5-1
TGCGCCAGCAGCTTGTTTCTAGCGGGGGAGGCAGATACGCAGTATTTT
CASSLFLAGEADTQYF
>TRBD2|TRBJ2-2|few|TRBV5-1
TGCGCCAGCAGCTTTAGCGGGAGGGGAGCCGGGGAGCTGTTTTTT
CASSFSGRGAGELFF
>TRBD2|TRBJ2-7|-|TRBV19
TGTGCCAGTAGGGGACTAGCGGCGTACGAGCAGTACTTC
CASRGLAAYEQYF
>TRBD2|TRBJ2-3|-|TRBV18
TGTGCCAGCTCATCGAGAGCGGGAGGTGCGACAGATACGCAGTATTTT
CASSSRAGGATDTQYF
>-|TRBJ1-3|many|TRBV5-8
TGTGCCAGCAGTCCTCTTGGAAACACCATATATTTT
CASSPLGNTIYF
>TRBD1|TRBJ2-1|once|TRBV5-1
TGCGCCAGCAGCTTTCAGGGGGCAGACTACAATGAGCAGTTCTTC
CASSFQGADYNEQFF
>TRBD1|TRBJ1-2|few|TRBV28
TGTGCCAGCAGTTTGGCACAGGGGGCCCTGTCCTATGGCTACACCTTC
CASSLAQGALSYGYTF
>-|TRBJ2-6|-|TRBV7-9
TGTGCCAGCAGCTTAGATCCGGGGGCTGGGGCCAACGTCCTGACTTTC
CASSLDPGAGANVLTF
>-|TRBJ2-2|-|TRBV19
TGTGCCAGTAGTACCCCTGGGGGGGGGCTGAACACCGGGGAGCTGTTTTTT
CASSTPGGGLNTGELFF
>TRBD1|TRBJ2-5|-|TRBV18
TGTGCCAGCTCGCCAGGGACAGGGGGTTTGGAGACCCAGTACTTC
CASSPGTGGLETQYF
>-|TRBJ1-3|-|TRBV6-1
TGTGCCAGCAGTGAAGCGCTGCAGTTTGGAAACACCATATATTTT
CASSEALQFGNTIYF
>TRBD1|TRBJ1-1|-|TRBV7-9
TGTGCCAGCAGCTTGGACAGGGGGCGAGGGACTGAAGCTTTCTTT
CASSLDRGRGTEAFF
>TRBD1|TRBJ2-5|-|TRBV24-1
TGTGCCACCAGTGATTTCGACAGGGGGAAAGAGACCCAGTACTTC
CATSDFDRGKETQYF